The rows below give T cell receptor beta chains drawn from one sample of a study of vaccination effects on CD4 cells after COVID-19. Produced via immunoSEQ multiplex PCR; TCRdb's table is partial and in-frame only. The data show tens of thousands of clones, around 76% seen once. No antigen has been assigned to these receptors. The starting material was CD4+ T cells from PBMCs cultured with SARS-CoV-2 spike peptides, obtained before COVID-19 vaccination. The receptors derive from a human donor who received a COVID-19 vaccine. The CDR3 runs from the conserved cysteine through the conserved F or W. D genes are given only for firm matches. Some rows have no size entry. The others give once, few or many, or a class for an expanded clone.

clone size,D gene,J gene,V gene,CDR3 DNA,CDR3 protein
NA,NA,TRBJ2-3,TRBV3-1/TRBV3-2,TGTGCCAGCAGCCCGCTAGGGGAGACGCAGTATTTT,CASSPLGETQYF
NA,NA,TRBJ2-3,TRBV18,TGTGCCAGCTCACCACCGGGAACAGATACGCAGTATTTT,CASSPPGTDTQYF
NA,TRBD1,TRBJ2-5,TRBV19,TGTGCCAGTAGAAATCAGGGGGCCCAGTACTTC,CASRNQGAQYF
NA,NA,TRBJ1-2,TRBV19,TGTGCCAGTAGTCTACATGCTAACTATGGCTACACCTTC,CASSLHANYGYTF
NA,NA,TRBJ1-2,TRBV29-1,TGCAGCGCCCGTGGGACAAACGGCTACACCTTC,CSARGTNGYTF
few,NA,TRBJ1-6,TRBV7-3,TGTGCCAGCAGCCGGGCACGAGACTCACCCCTCCACTTT,CASSRARDSPLHF
NA,TRBD1,TRBJ1-5,TRBV6-2/TRBV6-3,TGTGCCAGCAGTTCGCCGGACAGGGACCTAGGCAATCAGCCCCAGCATTTT,CASSSPDRDLGNQPQHF
NA,TRBD2,TRBJ2-6,TRBV30,TGTGCCTGGAGGATAACTAGCGGGGGCCTCAGCTCTGGGGCCAACGTCCTGACTTTC,CAWRITSGGLSSGANVLTF
NA,NA,TRBJ1-6,TRBV30,TGTGCCTGGAGTGTACTTGGGGTTGCCTATAATTCACCCCTCCACTTT,CAWSVLGVAYNSPLHF
NA,TRBD1,TRBJ2-2,TRBV19,TGTGCCAGTGGCAGGACAGGGGTTACCGGGGAGCTGTTTTTT,CASGRTGVTGELFF
NA,TRBD1,TRBJ2-5,TRBV10-3,TGTGCCATCAGTGATGACAGGGTTGAGACCCAGTACTTC,CAISDDRVETQYF
few,NA,TRBJ1-2,TRBV19,TGTGCCAGTAGTAGAGGACCGAACATTATCTATGGCTACACCTTC,CASSRGPNIIYGYTF
NA,TRBD1,TRBJ1-4,TRBV7-2,TGTGCCAGCAGCCCCCAACAGGGGACGAATGAAAAACTGTTTTTT,CASSPQQGTNEKLFF
NA,NA,TRBJ1-1,TRBV11-3,TGTGCCAGCAGCTTTACCAGCGGCACTGAAGCTTTCTTT,CASSFTSGTEAFF
NA,TRBD1,TRBJ1-2,TRBV28,TGTGCCAGCAGTTGGGGACAGGGCTCTTATGGCTACACCTTC,CASSWGQGSYGYTF
few,TRBD1,TRBJ1-3,TRBV2,TGTGCCAGCAGCCCACATTCTTGGGGACAGGGCCAAGGAAACACCATATATTTT,CASSPHSWGQGQGNTIYF
NA,NA,TRBJ1-1,TRBV7-3,TGTGCCAGCAGCTTAATGGCAGGGGCGATGCACACTGAAGCTTTCTTT,CASSLMAGAMHTEAFF
few,NA,TRBJ1-3,TRBV6-5,TGTGCCAGCAGTTACCGTACTTCCGGAAACACCATATATTTT,CASSYRTSGNTIYF
NA,NA,TRBJ2-6,TRBV5-1,TGCGCCAGCAGCCAGACGACACCGAGCTCTGGGGCCAACGTCCTGACTTTC,CASSQTTPSSGANVLTF
few,NA,TRBJ1-1,TRBV5-8,TGTGCCTCCCCCGCCGCCCTATGGGCCCGCGAACCTGAAGCTTTCTTT,CASPAALWAREPEAFF
NA,NA,TRBJ1-5,TRBV7-2,TGTGCCAGCAGCTTAGCGTACACTCAGCCCCAGCATTTT,CASSLAYTQPQHF
NA,TRBD2,TRBJ2-3,TRBV9,TGTGCCAGCAGCGTAGTGCCGGGGGGAATGACAGATACGCAGTATTTT,CASSVVPGGMTDTQYF
NA,NA,TRBJ2-1,TRBV10-1,TGCGCCAGCAGTGAAAGTGTATTTGTACCGAACAATGAGCAGTTCTTC,CASSESVFVPNNEQFF
NA,NA,TRBJ2-3,TRBV9,TGTGCCAGCAGCCCCTACGGCGGGGTATCAACTGATACGCAGTATTTT,CASSPYGGVSTDTQYF
NA,NA,TRBJ2-5,TRBV5-1,TGCGCCAGCAGACTTGGGGGCCAAGAGACCCAGTACTTC,CASRLGGQETQYF
NA,NA,TRBJ1-6,TRBV6-6,TGTGCCAGCAGTTCGGACAAAAGCGGGCATTCACCCCTCCACTTT,CASSSDKSGHSPLHF
NA,TRBD1,TRBJ1-1,TRBV3-1/TRBV3-2,TGTGCCAGCAGCCGATACGGGACAGGGTTGGACACTGAAGCTTTCTTT,CASSRYGTGLDTEAFF
NA,NA,TRBJ1-6,TRBV23-1,TGCGCCAGCAGTCAATCAAACAGGGAAGGATCCTATAATTCACCCCTCCACTTT,CASSQSNREGSYNSPLHF
NA,TRBD1,TRBJ2-5,TRBV18,TGTGCCAGCTCACCACTAGGGGACAGGGAGATCACCCAGTACTTC,CASSPLGDREITQYF
few,NA,TRBJ1-2,TRBV12-3/TRBV12-4,TGTGCCAGCAGTCAGGTGCGGGGCTACACCTTC,CASSQVRGYTF
once,TRBD1,TRBJ1-2,TRBV9,TGTGCCAGCAGCGTGACACAGGGGTTGGGCTATGGCTACACCTTC,CASSVTQGLGYGYTF
NA,TRBD1,TRBJ1-3,TRBV7-8,TGTGCCAGCAGCTTGGGACAGGGGGCTGGAAACACCATATATTTT,CASSLGQGAGNTIYF
NA,TRBD1,TRBJ1-2,TRBV30,TGTGCCTGGAGTCCCGGGACAGGGCGAAACTATGGCTACACCTTC,CAWSPGTGRNYGYTF
NA,NA,TRBJ2-3,TRBV5-1,TGCGCCAGCAGCTTAGGGTCAGATACGCAGTATTTT,CASSLGSDTQYF
NA,NA,TRBJ2-5,TRBV18,TGTGCCAGCTCACTCGGCGGGGACCAAGAGACCCAGTACTTC,CASSLGGDQETQYF
NA,NA,TRBJ2-3,TRBV18,TGTGCCAGCTCACCCAGGACAGATACGCAGTATTTT,CASSPRTDTQYF
NA,NA,TRBJ2-5,TRBV19,TGTGCCAGTAGTGGGGGCATATCGAACCAAGAGACCCAGTACTTC,CASSGGISNQETQYF
NA,TRBD2,TRBJ2-5,TRBV5-1,TGCGCCAGCAGCCCAGGACTAGCGGGTTTCCAAGAGACCCAGTACTTC,CASSPGLAGFQETQYF
NA,NA,TRBJ2-5,TRBV24-1,TGTGCCACCAGTGATAACCTTGTCGGGACCCAGTACTTC,CATSDNLVGTQYF
NA,NA,TRBJ2-5,TRBV6-5,TGTGCCAGCAGATTGGGTCAAGAGACCCAGTACTTC,CASRLGQETQYF